This TCR beta chain is drawn from a study of OX40 agonist ivuxolimab in advanced cancers. Study results and limitations: At 0.1 to 3.0 mg/kg and by week 6, CD4+ and CD8+ T cells in the blood had expanded clonally.

In germline, CDR1 is SGHTA, CDR2 FQGTGA. The CDR3 covers 17 residues. With V trimmed by 5 bases and J by 9 bases, 14 bases remained unmatched. This table comes from immunoSEQ multiplex PCR, and its TCRdb copy is limited to in-frame clones, with some not included. The data show under 70,000 clones, with roughly 81% seen just once and under 2.5% held by the top ten. Comment on this clone: Its antigen is currently unknown.

The chain couples TRBV7-3 to TRBJ2-3, with 13 bases matching TRBD2. This receptor was obtained from an adult with an advanced solid tumor such as melanoma, head and neck, liver or kidney cancer. Sequenced here: CD4+ or CD8+ T cells sorted from blood, sampled in a trial of the OX40 agonist ivuxolimab. The CDR3 region is CASSETGIGTSGDTQYF. CDR3 sequence (DNA): TGTGCCAGCAGCGAAACAGGGATTGGGACTAGCGGGGACACGCAGTATTTT.